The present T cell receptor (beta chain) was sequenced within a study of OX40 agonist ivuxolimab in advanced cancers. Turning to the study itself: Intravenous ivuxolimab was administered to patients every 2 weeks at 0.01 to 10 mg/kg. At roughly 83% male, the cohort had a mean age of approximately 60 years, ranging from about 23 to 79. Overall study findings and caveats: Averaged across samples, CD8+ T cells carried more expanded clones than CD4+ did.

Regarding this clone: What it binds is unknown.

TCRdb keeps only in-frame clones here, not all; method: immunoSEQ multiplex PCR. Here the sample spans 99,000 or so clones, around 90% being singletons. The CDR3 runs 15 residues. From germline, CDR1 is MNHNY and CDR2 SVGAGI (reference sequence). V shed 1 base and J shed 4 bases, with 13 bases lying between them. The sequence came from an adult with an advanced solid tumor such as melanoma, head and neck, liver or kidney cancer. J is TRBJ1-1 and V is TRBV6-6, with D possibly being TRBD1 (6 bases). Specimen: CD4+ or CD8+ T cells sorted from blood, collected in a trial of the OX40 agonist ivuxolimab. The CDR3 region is CASSYFLQGTTEAFF. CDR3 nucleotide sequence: TGTGCCAGCAGTTACTTCTTACAGGGTACCACTGAAGCTTTCTTT.